This is a list of T cell receptor beta chains from one sample in a study of blood T cell repertoires in COVID-19. Repertoires were generated with immunoSEQ multiplex PCR, while TCRdb's copy carries only in-frame clones and drops some. The data hold some 20,000 clones, with 70% to 90% observed a single time. Sequences were obtained from peripheral blood. These TCRs come from a middle-aged man with active COVID-19. CDR3s include the opening cysteine and the closing phenylalanine or tryptophan. D genes are given only for firm matches. Not every row has a clone size; where given, it reads once, few, many or a size class.

D | size | J | V | DNA | CDR3
TRBD1 | NA | TRBJ2-2 | TRBV5-4 | TGTGCCAGCAGCTTGGGTGACAGGGCCAACACCGGGGAGCTGTTTTTT | CASSLGDRANTGELFF
TRBD2 | NA | TRBJ2-1 | TRBV12-5 | TGTGCTAGTGGCCCCGGGAAGCTAGCGGGAGTTTCCTACAATGAGCAGTTCTTC | CASGPGKLAGVSYNEQFF
TRBD1 | NA | TRBJ1-2 | TRBV2 | TGTGCCAGCAGCCCCCGCAGGGGGAGGATCTATGGCTACACCTTC | CASSPRRGRIYGYTF
TRBD2 | NA | TRBJ2-1 | TRBV2 | TGTGCCAGTAGACTAGCGGACTCCTACAATGAGCAGTTCTTC | CASRLADSYNEQFF
TRBD2 | NA | TRBJ2-3 | TRBV6-2/TRBV6-3 | TGTGCCAGCAGTTACGAGGCTAGCGGGAGCACAGATACGCAGTATTTT | CASSYEASGSTDTQYF
NA | few | TRBJ1-2 | TRBV5-4 | TGTGCCAGCAGCTTGGTGAGCTATGGCTACACCTTC | CASSLVSYGYTF
NA | NA | TRBJ2-7 | TRBV30 | TGTGCCTGGGGGACATCCTACGAGCAGTACTTC | CAWGTSYEQYF
TRBD1 | NA | TRBJ1-5 | TRBV19 | TGTGCCAGTAGTAGCAGAGGCAGACAGGGGCATAATCAGCCCCAGCATTTT | CASSSRGRQGHNQPQHF
TRBD1 | NA | TRBJ1-1 | TRBV4-1 | TGCGCCAGCAGCCTTGGGACAGTGAACACTGAAGCTTTCTTT | CASSLGTVNTEAFF
NA | NA | TRBJ1-1 | TRBV27 | TGTGCCAGCAGTTTATGGAGCGGGGAGAACACTGAAGCTTTCTTT | CASSLWSGENTEAFF
NA | medium-sized | TRBJ2-1 | TRBV6-5 | TGTGCCAGCAGTCACGAAGGGGCATATGAGCAGTTCTTC | CASSHEGAYEQFF
NA | NA | TRBJ1-2 | TRBV7-9 | TGTGCCAGCACTTTAGACAGGATTATTGGCTACACCTTC | CASTLDRIIGYTF
NA | once | TRBJ2-7 | TRBV5-1 | TGCGCCAGCAGCTTGCGAGGGTTCGAGCAGTACTTC | CASSLRGFEQYF
TRBD1 | NA | TRBJ1-4 | TRBV2 | TGTGCCAGCAGTAGTCGTACAGGGGTTGAAAAACTGTTTTTT | CASSSRTGVEKLFF
NA | NA | TRBJ2-7 | TRBV28 | TGTGCCAGCAGTTCCTACTTTCCCGAGCAGTACTTC | CASSSYFPEQYF
NA | NA | TRBJ1-2 | TRBV19 | TGTGCCAGTCTGGCAGGGAACTATGGCTACACCTTC | CASLAGNYGYTF
NA | NA | TRBJ1-2 | TRBV5-1 | TGCGCCAGCAGCCCTCTGGAGGGAAACTATGGCTACACCTTC | CASSPLEGNYGYTF
NA | NA | TRBJ2-7 | TRBV7-2 | TGTGCCAGCAGCAGAACAGGAGAGCAGTACTTC | CASSRTGEQYF
TRBD2 | NA | TRBJ2-3 | TRBV11-2 | TGTGCCAGCAGCTCGGCGGGACTAGCGGGAGATCTGGACACAGATACGCAGTATTTT | CASSSAGLAGDLDTDTQYF
NA | NA | TRBJ2-3 | TRBV9 | TGTGCCAGCAGCTCCAGGGGCGGGAGCGGGCTTAGCACAGATACGCAGTATTTT | CASSSRGGSGLSTDTQYF
TRBD2 | NA | TRBJ2-1 | TRBV4-1 | TGCGCCAGCAGCCAAGATAGGGCTAGCGGCTATTACAATGAGCAGTTCTTC | CASSQDRASGYYNEQFF
TRBD2 | NA | TRBJ2-3 | TRBV5-6 | TGTGCCAGCAGCTTGGTAGCGGGAGGGCGTGAGACGCAGTATTTT | CASSLVAGGRETQYF
NA | few | TRBJ2-7 | TRBV5-5 | TGTGCCAGCAGCTTGGTGGCTAGCGTTGTATCCTACGAGCAGTACTTC | CASSLVASVVSYEQYF
NA | once | TRBJ1-2 | TRBV2 | TGTGCCAGCAGTGAAGGGACAGATTCCTATGGCTACACCTTC | CASSEGTDSYGYTF
NA | NA | TRBJ2-2 | TRBV27 | TGTGCCAGCAGTGACCGGGACACCCTTACCGGGGAGCTGTTTTTT | CASSDRDTLTGELFF
NA | NA | TRBJ2-6 | TRBV7-9 | TGTGCCAGCAGCTTAGTATTTGGGGCGGTGGGTGGGGCCAACGTCCTGACTTTC | CASSLVFGAVGGANVLTF
NA | NA | TRBJ2-7 | TRBV6-5 | TGTGCCAGCAGCCCCCCACTAGCCTCCTTCTACGAGCAGTACTTC | CASSPPLASFYEQYF
TRBD2 | NA | TRBJ2-7 | TRBV18 | TGTGCCAGCTCACCCGGACTAGCGGGTTCCTACGAGCAGTACTTC | CASSPGLAGSYEQYF
NA | NA | TRBJ2-3 | TRBV10-1 | TGCGCCAGCAGCGCGTTACCGTATGGCACAGATACGCAGTATTTT | CASSALPYGTDTQYF
TRBD2 | NA | TRBJ2-1 | TRBV3-1/TRBV3-2 | TGTGCCAGCAGCTGCAGACTAGCGGGAGGGCCGAATGAGCAGTTCTTC | CASSCRLAGGPNEQFF
NA | NA | TRBJ1-4 | TRBV7-2 | TGTGCCAGCAGCATTTCCGGGATAACTAATGAAAAACTGTTTTTT | CASSISGITNEKLFF
TRBD1 | NA | TRBJ2-7 | TRBV19 | TGTGCCAGTAGTCCGGACAGGGGCCGGAACTACGAGCAGTACTTC | CASSPDRGRNYEQYF